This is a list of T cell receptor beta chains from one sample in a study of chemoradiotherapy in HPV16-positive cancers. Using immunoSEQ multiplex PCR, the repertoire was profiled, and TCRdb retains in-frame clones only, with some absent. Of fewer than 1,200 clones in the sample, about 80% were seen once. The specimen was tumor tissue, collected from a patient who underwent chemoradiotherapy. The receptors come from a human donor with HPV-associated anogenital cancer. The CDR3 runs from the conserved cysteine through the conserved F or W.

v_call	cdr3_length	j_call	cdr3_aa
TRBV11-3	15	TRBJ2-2	CASSSWGRNTGELFF
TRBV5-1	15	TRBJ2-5	CASSSSGRGQETQYF
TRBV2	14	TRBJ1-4	CASNERDSIKKLFF
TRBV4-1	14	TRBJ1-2	CASSQDEGINGYTF
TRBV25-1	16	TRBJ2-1	CASSLPGQPFLNEQFF
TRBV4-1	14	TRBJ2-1	CASSQLIPTDEQFF
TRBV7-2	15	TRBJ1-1	CASSLARNPNTEAFF
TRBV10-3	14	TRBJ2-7	CAISEDRGSYEQYF
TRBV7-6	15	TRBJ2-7	CASSLGEAPNHEQYF
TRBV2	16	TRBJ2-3	CATQGERIAGGPPQYF
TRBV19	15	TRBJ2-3	CASVNPGQGQDTQYF
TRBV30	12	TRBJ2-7	CASDRGRDEQYF
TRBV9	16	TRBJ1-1	CASSVGGSGTTTEAFF
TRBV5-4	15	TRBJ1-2	CASSQGDRGRYGYTF
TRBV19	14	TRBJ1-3	CASRGQGAGNTIYF
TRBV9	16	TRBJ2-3	CASSGRAGGLGDTQYF
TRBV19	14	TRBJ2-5	CASSPPGLKETQYF
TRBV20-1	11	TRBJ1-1	CSATEYTEAFF
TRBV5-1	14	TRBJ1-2	CASSPDRGLEGYTF
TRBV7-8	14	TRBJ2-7	CASSSYQGAGEQYF
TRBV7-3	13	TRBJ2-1	CASSQTGFDEQFF
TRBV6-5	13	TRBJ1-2	CTSSLDLGYGYTF
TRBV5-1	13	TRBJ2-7	CASNPGSSYEQYF
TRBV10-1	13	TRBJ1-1	CASRMDGPGEAFF
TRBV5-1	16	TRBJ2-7	CASSPEPGRGLYEQYF
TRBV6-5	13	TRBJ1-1	CASSYMGNTEAFF
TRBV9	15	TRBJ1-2	CASSISSRKTYGYTF
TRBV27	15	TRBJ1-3	CASVGAGAGGNTIYF
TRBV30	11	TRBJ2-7	CAWRGIREQYF
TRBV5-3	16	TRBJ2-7	CARSLDPWDGHYEQYF
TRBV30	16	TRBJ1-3	CAWDLGGPLSGNTIYF
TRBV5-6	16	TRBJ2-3	CASSRLAGLVTDTQYF
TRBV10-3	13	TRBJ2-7	CAISYNPGYEQYF
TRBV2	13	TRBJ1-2	CASSSKTEIGYTF
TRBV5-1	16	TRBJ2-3	CASSPGWDRGTDTQYF
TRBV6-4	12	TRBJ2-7	CASRRPGSEQYF
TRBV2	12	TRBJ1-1	CASKMEETEAFF
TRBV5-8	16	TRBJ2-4	CASSLGLAVAKNIQYF
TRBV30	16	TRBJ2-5	CAWSGVSEGGSETQYF
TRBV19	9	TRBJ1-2	CAAGYGYTF
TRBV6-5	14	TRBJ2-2	CASSRGEEAGELFF
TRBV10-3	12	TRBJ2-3	CAGGTGPDTQYF
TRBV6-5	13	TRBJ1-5	CASSRTGNQPQHF
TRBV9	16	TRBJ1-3	CASTRDTGNSGNTIYF
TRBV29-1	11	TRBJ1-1	CSVELNTEAFF
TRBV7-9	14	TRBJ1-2	CASSWDDTDYGYTF
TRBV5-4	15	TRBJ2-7	CASSFRGAGPYEQYF
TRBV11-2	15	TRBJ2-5	CASSLGVQLQETQYF
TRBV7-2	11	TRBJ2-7	CASSGDLAQYF
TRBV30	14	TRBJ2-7	CAWNPAGSRYEQYF
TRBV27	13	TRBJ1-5	CASSLGPGRPQHF
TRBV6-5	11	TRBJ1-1	CASSYLGGAFF
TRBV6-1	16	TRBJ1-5	CASSEAGGVGNQPQHF
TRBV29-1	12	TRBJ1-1	CSVNAWAGEAFF
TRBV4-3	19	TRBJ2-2	CASSQALAGGARGTGELFF
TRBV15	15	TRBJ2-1	CATSRDRTGYHEQFF
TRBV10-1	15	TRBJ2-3	CASSESRGRTDTQYF
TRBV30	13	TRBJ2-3	CAYDLVSTDTQYF